A selection of T cell receptor beta chains follows, all from one sample in a study of blood T cell repertoires in COVID-19. Repertoires were generated with immunoSEQ multiplex PCR, while TCRdb's copy carries only in-frame clones and drops some. The profile shows hundreds of thousands of clones, roughly nine tenths of them singletons. Sequenced material: peripheral blood. The receptor set was obtained from a woman aged 25 to 39 with COVID-19, enrolled during active disease. Each CDR3 is given without its conserved first and last residue. The D gene is left open where the match is weak.

v_gene: TRBV11-2
j_gene: TRBJ2-3
d_gene: .
CDR3aa: ASTQAGTDTQY

v_gene: TRBV9
j_gene: TRBJ2-3
d_gene: .
CDR3aa: ASSPRGARTDTQY

v_gene: TRBV4-3
j_gene: TRBJ1-5
d_gene: .
CDR3aa: ASSQDLTNSNQPQH

v_gene: TRBV18
j_gene: TRBJ1-4
d_gene: TRBD1
CDR3aa: ASSPPRQGNEKLF

v_gene: TRBV19
j_gene: TRBJ1-6
d_gene: .
CDR3aa: ASSWRQSSYNSPLH

v_gene: TRBV29-1
j_gene: TRBJ2-1
d_gene: .
CDR3aa: SVEGGGVNEQF

v_gene: TRBV2
j_gene: TRBJ2-7
d_gene: TRBD2
CDR3aa: ASSATGTSWREQY

v_gene: TRBV19
j_gene: TRBJ2-7
d_gene: .
CDR3aa: ASSISGSNEQY

v_gene: TRBV9
j_gene: TRBJ1-1
d_gene: .
CDR3aa: ASSGDSDTEAF

v_gene: TRBV30
j_gene: TRBJ1-1
d_gene: .
CDR3aa: AWRGGVTEAF

v_gene: TRBV27
j_gene: TRBJ2-7
d_gene: .
CDR3aa: ASSLTQGYEQY

v_gene: TRBV7-8
j_gene: TRBJ1-2
d_gene: .
CDR3aa: ASSFPGDGLYT

v_gene: TRBV11-2
j_gene: TRBJ2-5
d_gene: TRBD2
CDR3aa: ASSSGPTSGQETQY

v_gene: TRBV24-1
j_gene: TRBJ2-1
d_gene: TRBD2
CDR3aa: ATGTSGTYNEQF

v_gene: TRBV28
j_gene: TRBJ1-4
d_gene: .
CDR3aa: ASSKGGSTNEKLF

v_gene: TRBV4-2
j_gene: TRBJ2-7
d_gene: TRBD1
CDR3aa: ASSLEGQGNEQY

v_gene: TRBV3-1/TRBV3-2
j_gene: TRBJ2-2
d_gene: TRBD1
CDR3aa: ASSQEGWGGQGVLGELF

v_gene: TRBV11-3
j_gene: TRBJ2-1
d_gene: .
CDR3aa: ASSWDSLPGNEQF

v_gene: TRBV28
j_gene: TRBJ2-7
d_gene: .
CDR3aa: ASSFPSAGWRQY

v_gene: TRBV20-1
j_gene: TRBJ2-7
d_gene: .
CDR3aa: SARAERRY

v_gene: TRBV7-7
j_gene: TRBJ2-1
d_gene: TRBD2
CDR3aa: ASSLASGNVDEQF

v_gene: TRBV15
j_gene: TRBJ2-1
d_gene: TRBD2
CDR3aa: ATSRDLGEGEQF

v_gene: TRBV19
j_gene: TRBJ1-2
d_gene: TRBD1
CDR3aa: ASSIVGTGNYGYT

v_gene: TRBV6-5
j_gene: TRBJ2-2
d_gene: TRBD2
CDR3aa: ASRASGSDTGELF

v_gene: TRBV19
j_gene: TRBJ2-1
d_gene: TRBD1
CDR3aa: ASSPPPGQHNEQF

v_gene: TRBV7-9
j_gene: TRBJ2-7
d_gene: TRBD1
CDR3aa: ASGGQGPYEQY

v_gene: TRBV3-1/TRBV3-2
j_gene: TRBJ2-1
d_gene: TRBD1
CDR3aa: ASSGTPGQGLNEQF

v_gene: TRBV24-1
j_gene: TRBJ2-3
d_gene: TRBD1
CDR3aa: ATSDPTGSGTDTQY

v_gene: TRBV5-4
j_gene: TRBJ2-1
d_gene: TRBD2
CDR3aa: ASSLGASGVNEQF

v_gene: TRBV6-1
j_gene: TRBJ1-2
d_gene: .
CDR3aa: ASSEPTGT

v_gene: TRBV29-1
j_gene: TRBJ1-1
d_gene: .
CDR3aa: SGRDLNTEAF

v_gene: TRBV2
j_gene: TRBJ1-5
d_gene: TRBD1
CDR3aa: ASSRQGGNQPQH

v_gene: TRBV19
j_gene: TRBJ1-4
d_gene: .
CDR3aa: ASSQRGGTNEKLF

v_gene: TRBV15
j_gene: TRBJ1-5
d_gene: TRBD1
CDR3aa: ATSRGQTGGYSNQPQH

v_gene: TRBV4-1
j_gene: TRBJ2-3
d_gene: TRBD2
CDR3aa: ASSFPSGTDTDTQY

v_gene: TRBV6-4
j_gene: TRBJ2-2
d_gene: .
CDR3aa: ASSDSSDTGELF

v_gene: TRBV6-5
j_gene: TRBJ1-5
d_gene: TRBD1
CDR3aa: ASSPQGVNQPQH

v_gene: TRBV12-5
j_gene: TRBJ1-1
d_gene: .
CDR3aa: ASGLEPDREAF

v_gene: TRBV4-1
j_gene: TRBJ2-1
d_gene: TRBD2
CDR3aa: ASSQVGLAGGANEQF

v_gene: TRBV19
j_gene: TRBJ1-5
d_gene: TRBD1
CDR3aa: ASSIEAGGPNQPQH

v_gene: TRBV29-1
j_gene: TRBJ2-2
d_gene: TRBD1
CDR3aa: SGGQGADTGELF

v_gene: TRBV27
j_gene: TRBJ1-2
d_gene: TRBD1
CDR3aa: ASSPRTGGNYGYT

v_gene: TRBV5-1
j_gene: TRBJ2-3
d_gene: TRBD2
CDR3aa: ASSWGLAGDTQY

v_gene: TRBV6-6
j_gene: TRBJ2-1
d_gene: TRBD2
CDR3aa: ASTFHGTSGSGEQF

v_gene: TRBV30
j_gene: TRBJ1-1
d_gene: .
CDR3aa: AGAGYLNTEAF

v_gene: TRBV27
j_gene: TRBJ1-2
d_gene: TRBD1
CDR3aa: ASSAGTGPYGYT

v_gene: TRBV6-2/TRBV6-3
j_gene: TRBJ1-1
d_gene: .
CDR3aa: ASSPPGTLNTEAF

v_gene: TRBV12-5
j_gene: TRBJ2-3
d_gene: .
CDR3aa: ASGFGGTDTQY

v_gene: TRBV12-3/TRBV12-4
j_gene: TRBJ1-6
d_gene: TRBD1
CDR3aa: ASGLDRVSPLH

v_gene: TRBV19
j_gene: TRBJ1-4
d_gene: .
CDR3aa: ASSMGIGGEKLF

v_gene: TRBV24-1
j_gene: TRBJ2-1
d_gene: .
CDR3aa: ATSDPQGGMGPYNEQF

v_gene: TRBV7-9
j_gene: TRBJ1-6
d_gene: TRBD1
CDR3aa: ASSQGTGLTPLH

v_gene: TRBV4-3
j_gene: TRBJ1-2
d_gene: .
CDR3aa: ASSQDVRASYGYT

v_gene: TRBV18
j_gene: TRBJ1-5
d_gene: TRBD1
CDR3aa: ASSQVGRGHTSNQPQH

v_gene: TRBV7-2
j_gene: TRBJ2-7
d_gene: TRBD2
CDR3aa: ARNRGTSYEQY

v_gene: TRBV7-9
j_gene: TRBJ1-3
d_gene: .
CDR3aa: ASSSLPSGNTIY

v_gene: TRBV27
j_gene: TRBJ1-4
d_gene: .
CDR3aa: ASSVRQDATINEKLF

v_gene: TRBV15
j_gene: TRBJ1-5
d_gene: TRBD1
CDR3aa: ATSFSIDRDQPQH